Listed below are T cell receptor beta chains from one sample, sequenced in a study of cytomegalovirus exposure and HLA in healthy donors. Measured with immunoSEQ multiplex PCR; TCRdb has only the in-frame clones, and not every one. The top ten hold over 1.1% of the sample, which has fewer than 90,000 clones, about 80% seen once. Sequencing used PBMCs. These TCRs come from a male donor in good health and CMV-seronegative. Both conserved end residues are part of each CDR3. A D gene is named only where the DNA matches it firmly. Rows give clone size only sometimes, using once, few, many, or a class for an expanded clone.

D gene	V gene	J gene	clone size	CDR3 DNA	CDR3 protein
-	TRBV7-7	TRBJ2-1	-	TGTGCCAGCAGTCCAAACGCCTATATCGGGACTCCAAGCTCCTACAATGAGCAGTTCTTC	CASSPNAYIGTPSSYNEQFF
TRBD2	TRBV10-2	TRBJ2-1	-	TGCGCCAGCTCGGGGGGGCTCTCCTACAATGAGCAGTTCTTC	CASSGGLSYNEQFF
TRBD1	TRBV6-7	TRBJ2-1	-	TGTGCCAGCAGTTGCCATAGGGGGCATCCCCAGCAGTTCTTC	CASSCHRGHPQQFF
-	TRBV6-1	TRBJ2-7	-	TGTGCCAGCAGTCCCCCCCTCCCCTACGAGCAGTACTTC	CASSPPLPYEQYF
TRBD1	TRBV5-1	TRBJ2-5	few	TGCGCCAGCAGCTTGGCAGGGGGCCTGGAGACCCAGTACTTC	CASSLAGGLETQYF
-	TRBV28	TRBJ2-7	-	TGTGCCAGCAGTTTATCTAACGAGCAGTACTTC	CASSLSNEQYF
-	TRBV7-6	TRBJ2-7	-	TGTGCCAGCAGCTTAGCGCCGGGGGTAGACGAGCAGTACTTC	CASSLAPGVDEQYF
TRBD1	TRBV27	TRBJ2-7	-	TGTGCCAGCAGTTTTCGGGACAGGGGGTCCTACGAGCAGTACTTC	CASSFRDRGSYEQYF
TRBD1	TRBV4-3	TRBJ2-7	few	TGCGCCAGCAGCCAATGGACAGGGCTAGGCTACGAGCAGTACTTC	CASSQWTGLGYEQYF
-	TRBV5-6	TRBJ1-1	-	TGTGCCAGCAGCTTGTGGGGGGGCCGCGCAGAAGCTTTCTTT	CASSLWGGRAEAFF
-	TRBV4-1	TRBJ1-2	few	TGCGCCAGCAGCCGACCCGACAGAAACTATGGCTACACCTTC	CASSRPDRNYGYTF
-	TRBV4-1	TRBJ1-5	-	TGCGCCAGCAGCCAAGTCCCTGGCGGACAACTATATAGCAATCAGCCCCAGCATTTT	CASSQVPGGQLYSNQPQHF
-	TRBV6-6	TRBJ2-7	-	TGTGCCAGCAGTTACGAGGGCCTATCCTACGAGCAGTACTTC	CASSYEGLSYEQYF
-	TRBV5-6	TRBJ1-1	-	TGTGCCAGCAGCTTGGCGTCTACCTCGGGGGGTTGGAACACTGAAGCTTTCTTT	CASSLASTSGGWNTEAFF
-	TRBV4-1	TRBJ1-2	-	TGCGCCAGCAGCCAAGACGGACAGCCTAACTATGGCTACACCTTC	CASSQDGQPNYGYTF
-	TRBV7-2	TRBJ1-2	-	TGTGCCAGCAGCTTAGATCTCATCTACCCCGATAACTATGGCTACACCTTC	CASSLDLIYPDNYGYTF
-	TRBV6-5	TRBJ2-1	-	TGTGCCAGCGGGAGGTACAATGAGCAGTTCTTC	CASGRYNEQFF
TRBD1	TRBV27	TRBJ1-2	-	TGTGCCAGCAGCACAGGGGCAAAGGGCTACACCTTC	CASSTGAKGYTF
TRBD2	TRBV5-1	TRBJ2-3	-	TGCGCCAGCAGCTCCCTCAGCGGGAGTGCAGATACGCAGTATTTT	CASSSLSGSADTQYF
-	TRBV5-6	TRBJ1-1	few	TGTGCCAGCAGCTTGACGGGACTCTGGAACACTGAAGCTTTCTTT	CASSLTGLWNTEAFF
-	TRBV10-2	TRBJ1-1	-	TGCGCCAGCAGTTATACAGGGATGAACACTGAAGCTTTCTTT	CASSYTGMNTEAFF
TRBD1	TRBV5-6	TRBJ1-5	-	TGTGCCAGCAGCTTGTGGGCAGGGGGCCGTCAGCCCCAGCATTTT	CASSLWAGGRQPQHF
TRBD1	TRBV7-9	TRBJ2-5	-	TGTGCCAGCAGCTATCAACCGGGACAGGGTCAAGAGACCCAGTACTTC	CASSYQPGQGQETQYF
TRBD2	TRBV27	TRBJ2-7	medium-sized	TGTGCCAGCAGTGGGTGGACTAGCGGGTACGAGCAGTACTTC	CASSGWTSGYEQYF
-	TRBV6-4	TRBJ2-7	-	TGTGCCAGCAGTGAGGAGTTCGGATACGAGCAGTACTTC	CASSEEFGYEQYF
TRBD1	TRBV2	TRBJ1-2	-	TGTGCCAGCAGTCGCTCCGGGACAGTTAACTATGGCTACACCTTC	CASSRSGTVNYGYTF
-	TRBV7-9	TRBJ2-3	-	TGTGCCAGCAGCCCCAAAGATACGCAGTATTTT	CASSPKDTQYF
TRBD1	TRBV7-9	TRBJ1-2	-	TGTGCCAGCAGCATGGGACAGGGGGCACTAGGCTACACCTTC	CASSMGQGALGYTF
TRBD1	TRBV2	TRBJ2-5	-	TGTGCCAGCAGTGAACGGGACAGGGGAACAGAGACCCAGTACTTC	CASSERDRGTETQYF
-	TRBV18	TRBJ2-5	-	TGTGCCAGCTCACCAGGTAGGGGGGGCTGGCAAGAGACCCAGTACTTC	CASSPGRGGWQETQYF
TRBD1	TRBV6-1	TRBJ1-1	-	TGTGCCAGCCTGCGACAGGGATACACTGAAGCTTTCTTT	CASLRQGYTEAFF
TRBD2	TRBV7-2	TRBJ2-5	-	TGTGCCAGCAGCTCTAGCGGGGGAGATCCCTATGAGCAGTACTTC	CASSSSGGDPYEQYF
-	TRBV19	TRBJ2-6	few	TGTGCCAGTAGTATAAGAGGCTCTGGGGCCAACGTCCTGACTTTC	CASSIRGSGANVLTF
-	TRBV10-3	TRBJ1-4	-	TGTGCCATCAGTGCAGGGGCTGCAACTAATGAAAAACTGTTTTTT	CAISAGAATNEKLFF
-	TRBV5-1	TRBJ1-1	-	TGCGCCAGCAGCCCCGGGAGGCTATTTGGAGCTTTCTTT	CASSPGRLFGAFF
-	TRBV6-1	TRBJ1-2	-	TGTGCCAGCAGTGCTGGCACCAACTATGGCTACACCTTC	CASSAGTNYGYTF
-	TRBV29-1	TRBJ2-7	-	TGCAGCGTTGACGAAGTGGAGCGGGCCCTAGACCCCACTATCTTCGAGCAGTACTTC	CSVDEVERALDPTIFEQYF
TRBD1	TRBV4-1	TRBJ2-7	once	TGCGCCAGCAGCCCCCCGGGACAGGTCTCGGGGGAGCAGTACTTC	CASSPPGQVSGEQYF
-	TRBV10-2	TRBJ1-5	-	TGCGCCAGCAGTGAAGGTCTTCAGGGGAATCAGCCCCAGCATTTT	CASSEGLQGNQPQHF
-	TRBV14	TRBJ1-2	-	TGTGCCAGCAGCCAAGGTTCGAGTCTATCCTATGGCTACACCTTC	CASSQGSSLSYGYTF
-	TRBV27	TRBJ2-5	-	TGTGCCAGCAGTTTCGGTTCCGAAGAGACCCAGTACTTC	CASSFGSEETQYF
TRBD1	TRBV13	TRBJ2-5	-	TGTGCCAGCAGCGAGACAGGGGCAGAGACCCAGTACTTC	CASSETGAETQYF
-	TRBV2	TRBJ1-1	-	TGTGCCAGCAGTTGGGGCGGCCGTGAAGCTTTCTTT	CASSWGGREAFF
TRBD2	TRBV28	TRBJ2-7	-	TGTGCCAGCAGTTTCAACGGGAGGTACGAGCAGTACTTC	CASSFNGRYEQYF
TRBD1	TRBV7-7	TRBJ2-7	few	TGTGCCAGCAGCCGGGACAGGGGGGCCTACGAGCAGTACTTC	CASSRDRGAYEQYF
TRBD1	TRBV28	TRBJ2-7	-	TGTGCCAGCTTCTCCGGGACAGGGCTCTACGAGCAGTACTTC	CASFSGTGLYEQYF
-	TRBV6-5	TRBJ1-5	-	TGTGCCAGCAGCAGACAGGTTGGACAGCCCCAGCATTTT	CASSRQVGQPQHF
TRBD1	TRBV2	TRBJ1-2	-	TGTGCCAGCAGGTTATCACAGGGGTATGGCTACACCTTC	CASRLSQGYGYTF
-	TRBV21-1	TRBJ1-2	-	TGTGCCAGCAGCAATAATAGTTCTGGGCCTTATGGCTACACCTTC	CASSNNSSGPYGYTF
-	TRBV7-6	TRBJ1-2	-	TGTGCCAGCAGCTTAGAACCAGGAGGCTACACCTTC	CASSLEPGGYTF
TRBD1	TRBV5-4	TRBJ1-5	-	TGTGCCAGCAGCTTGGGGGGGACAGGGAATCAGCCCCAGCATTTT	CASSLGGTGNQPQHF
-	TRBV27	TRBJ2-5	-	TGTGCCAGCAGTTACCGGGACATGCAAGAGACCCAGTACTTC	CASSYRDMQETQYF
-	TRBV19	TRBJ1-2	-	TGTGCCAGTAGTATCACAGGAAGGGACTATGGCTACACCTTC	CASSITGRDYGYTF
-	TRBV7-2	TRBJ1-2	-	TGTGCCAGCAGCTTTCTAAGGGGTGCAAACTATGGCTACACCTTC	CASSFLRGANYGYTF
TRBD1	TRBV7-2	TRBJ1-1	-	TGTGCCAGCAGCTTGACAGGGGCTTCCAACACTGAAGCTTTCTTT	CASSLTGASNTEAFF
-	TRBV15	TRBJ2-1	-	TGTGCCACCAGCAGAGATCCCCTAGCGATGGAGGAGCAGTTCTTC	CATSRDPLAMEEQFF
-	TRBV9	TRBJ2-2	once	TGTGCCAGCAGCGTATTAGCGACCCCCTACACCGGGGAGCTGTTTTTT	CASSVLATPYTGELFF
TRBD1	TRBV5-1	TRBJ1-4	-	TGCGCCAGCAGCTGGGGACAGGGGGCTAATGAAAAACTGTTTTTT	CASSWGQGANEKLFF
-	TRBV12-5	TRBJ2-3	-	TGTGCTAGTGGCTATTCAGGGCCAGATACGCAGTATTTT	CASGYSGPDTQYF
TRBD1	TRBV19	TRBJ1-1	-	TGTGCCAGTAGGACAGGGGAAGACACTGAAGCTTTCTTT	CASRTGEDTEAFF